The 17 T cell receptor beta chains below come from one sample, sequenced in a study of blood T cell repertoires in COVID-19. TCRdb's table, derived via immunoSEQ multiplex PCR, lists solely in-frame clones and lacks some. The table includes under 45,000 clones, 85% detected once. Sequencing was done on a sample of peripheral blood. The receptors here all came from a middle-aged man with active COVID-19.

The chain uses TRBV21-1 and TRBJ2-7; the table calls TRBD2, which could not be checked here. TRBV21-1 is a known pseudogene. The CDR3 contains 13 residues. DNA of the CDR3: TGTGCCTGCCTAGAGATCGCGTCCTACGAGCAGTACTTC. Residues: CACLEIASYEQYF.

V is TRBV2 and J is TRBJ1-2, with a weak D call TRBD1 (6 bases). Germline CDR1 and CDR2: SNHLY and FYNNEI. Trimming took off 0 bases at V and 3 bases at J, with 17 bases between the two ends. The CDR3 totals 17 residues. The CDR3 is CASSEAFRGRVDYGYTF. The CDR3 DNA sequence: TGTGCCAGCAGTGAAGCGTTTAGGGGGAGGGTGGACTATGGCTACACCTTC.

The rearrangement uses TRBV28 and TRBJ2-7, with TRBD2 matching over 7 bases. The CDR3 is 16 amino acids. In germline, CDR1 is MDHEN, CDR2 SYDVKM. Trimming took 6 bases from V and 2 from J; bases not matched to a gene: 13. CDR3 loop: CASSLFGVAGPYEQYF. The CDR3 DNA reads as TGTGCCAGCAGCCTCTTCGGAGTAGCGGGTCCCTACGAGCAGTACTTC.

The chain links TRBV5-1 to TRBJ1-4; maybe TRBD1 (5 bases). Trimming took 3 bases from V and 2 from J, leaving 11 bases between them. The germline V gene has CDR1 SGHRS and CDR2 YFSETQ. This CDR3 comprises 15 residues. The CDR3 loop reads CASSYMGLTNEKLFF. Here the CDR3 DNA reads TGCGCCAGCAGCTACATGGGGCTTACTAATGAAAAACTGTTTTTT. The whole variable domain, remainder taken from reference TRBV5-1 and TRBJ1-4, is KAGVTQTPRYLIKTRGQQVTLSCSPISGHRSVSWYQQTPGQGLQFLFEYFSETQRNKGNFPGRFSGRQFSNSRSEMNVSTLELGDSALYLCASSYMGLTNEKLFFGSGTQLSVL.

This clone was counted once. The genes are TRBV5-4 and TRBJ2-5, with TRBD2 matching over 9 bases. Trimming removed 4 bases from V and 4 bases from J; junction bases left unmatched: 17. This CDR3 region has 18 residues. Per the germline V gene, CDR1 is SGHNT and CDR2 is YYREEE (reference sequence). The CDR3 region has the DNA TGTGCCAGCAGCCCTGGGGGCGGACTAGCGTCACTCTCAGAGACCCAGTACTTC. It encodes CASSPGGGLASLSETQYF.

This clone was recorded once. The chain joins TRBV5-1 to TRBJ1-6, with a tentative D call TRBD1 (5 bases). Germline CDR1 is SGHRS and CDR2 is YFSETQ. The CDR3 spans 17 residues. Trimming took off 1 base at V and 0 bases at J, with 11 bases between the two ends. In DNA form, the CDR3 reads TGCGCCAGCAGCTTGAGACAGATTAGCTCCTATAATTCACCCCTCCACTTT. Protein sequence: CASSLRQISSYNSPLHF.

The chain uses TRBV7-2 and TRBJ2-3; 9 nucleotides line up with TRBD1. The CDR3 is made up of 15 amino acids. V trimming: 7 bases; J trimming: 1 base; junction bases outside the gene matches: 6. The germline CDR1 and CDR2 sequences are SGHTA and FQGNSA. CDR3 protein: CASNPGTGRTDTQYF. Here the CDR3 DNA reads TGTGCCAGCAACCCCGGGACAGGGCGCACAGATACGCAGTATTTT.

This chain connects TRBV2 to TRBJ2-3; TRBD1 matches 12 bases. Germline CDR1 SNHLY, CDR2 FYNNEI. The ends lost 6 bases at V and 5 bases at J; junction bases unmatched: 9. The CDR3 spans 16 residues. The CDR3 protein is CASSPGGQGARDTQYF. CDR3 in DNA: TGTGCCAGCAGCCCCGGGGGACAGGGGGCTAGAGATACGCAGTATTTT. Based on the CDR3 plus reference TRBV2 and TRBJ2-3, the full variable domain is EPEVTQTPSHQVTQMGQEVILRCVPISNHLYFYWYRQILGQKVEFLVSFYNNEISEKSEIFDDQFSVERPDGSNFTLKIRSTKLEDSAMYFCASSPGGQGARDTQYFGPGTRLTVL.

This clone came up once. The V and J genes are TRBV5-1 and TRBJ1-1; D might be TRBD1 (6 bases). The V gene's germline CDR1 is SGHRS and CDR2 YFSETQ. There are 12 residues in the CDR3. The germline V and J ends were trimmed by 9 bases and 4 bases, with 13 bases remaining between them. The CDR3 is CATTTGSTEAFF. DNA of the CDR3: TGCGCCACTACGACAGGTTCCACTGAAGCTTTCTTT.

The chain links TRBV7-3 to TRBJ2-3; 11 nucleotides align to TRBD2. The CDR3 runs to 14 residues. Germline V gene sequence: CDR1 SGHTA, CDR2 FQGTGA. The V and J ends lost 6 bases and 3 bases, in that order; junction bases with no gene match: 2. Written as DNA, the CDR3 is TGTGCCAGCAGGTTAGCGGGGGGGACAGATACGCAGTATTTT. Residues: CASRLAGGTDTQYF.

The chain couples TRBV5-4 to TRBJ1-2; D possibly corresponds to TRBD1 (5 bases). The CDR3 loop spans 14 amino acids. The V gene's germline CDR1 is SGHNT and CDR2 YYREEE (reference sequence). The V gene lost 0 bases and the J gene lost 8 bases, with 14 bases spanning the gap. DNA of the CDR3: TGTGCCAGCAGCTTGGCAGGGCAGGGCCGAGGCTACACCTTC. It yields the protein CASSLAGQGRGYTF.

The chain joins TRBV9 to TRBJ2-1; 7 bases fit TRBD2. The CDR3 sequence is 13 residues long. J was trimmed by 13 bases and V by 3 bases; bases with no gene match: 10. Germline V CDR1 and CDR2: SGDLS, YYNGEE. The CDR3 reads CASSALLAPPQFF. CDR3 nucleotides: TGTGCCAGCAGCGCCCTACTAGCGCCCCCTCAGTTCTTC.

The chain joins TRBV28 to TRBJ2-5, with TRBD2 matching over 7 bases. The trim removed 3 bases at V and 5 bases at J, leaving 12 bases unmatched. The CDR3 extends over 16 amino acids. Germline CDR1 reads MDHEN; CDR2 reads SYDVKM. Written as DNA, the CDR3 is TGTGCCAGCAGTTTCGGGAGGCGTCGGCTCGTGGAGACCCAGTACTTC. Amino acids: CASSFGRRRLVETQYF.

This chain joins TRBV5-5 and TRBJ1-3; TRBD1 is a possible D gene (5 bases). The CDR3 totals 15 residues. CDR1 is SGHKS and CDR2 is YYEKEE in the germline V gene (reference sequence). Trimming cost V 3 bases and J 1 base, with 11 bases left between them. The CDR3 sequence: CASSWGVGSGNTIYF. The CDR3 DNA follows: TGTGCCAGCAGCTGGGGCGTGGGTTCTGGAAACACCATATATTTT.

The chain joins TRBV19 to TRBJ1-1; D remains unclear. The CDR3 has 14 residues. V was trimmed by 6 bases and J by 0 bases, leaving 11 bases between them. Germline CDR1 and CDR2: LNHDA and SQIVND (reference sequence). The CDR3 DNA is TGTGCCAGTAGCGAACCTCAGGTGAACACTGAAGCTTTCTTT. It yields the protein CASSEPQVNTEAFF.

The chain couples TRBV2 to TRBJ1-6, with 8 bases that match TRBD1. There are 15 residues in the CDR3. Germline values: CDR1 SNHLY, CDR2 FYNNEI. Trimming cost V 4 bases and J 6 bases; bases outside gene matches: 5. This CDR3 is CASSVAQGGNSPLHF. The CDR3 DNA reads TGTGCCAGCAGTGTTGCACAGGGGGGTAATTCACCCCTCCACTTT.

This clone has only a few counts. The chain carries TRBV19 and TRBJ1-2, with 7 bases lining up with TRBD1. With V trimmed by 6 bases and J by 0 bases, 4 bases remained unmatched. From germline, CDR1 is LNHDA and CDR2 SQIVND (reference sequence). CDR3 size: 14 residues. The CDR3 loop reads CASRRDSANYGYTF. The CDR3 DNA sequence: TGTGCCAGTAGAAGGGACAGTGCTAACTATGGCTACACCTTC.